What follows are 10 T cell receptor beta chains derived from one specimen sequenced in a study of shared clonotypes between healthy human individuals. Generated by immunoSEQ multiplex PCR, the TCRdb table keeps only in-frame clones and is missing some. The sample comprises about 1.1 million clones, around three quarters of which are singletons, and 0.89% rests with the top ten. Source material: memory CD4+ T cells from PBMCs. Subset: CD45RA-negative fraction. Receptors were obtained from a man in his late teens or twenties in good health. Some clones in this sample may be carry-over from other donors' samples.

About this clone itself: A read error may be the cause here, since a much bigger clone is one base away. The CDR3 DNA follows: TGCATCGTTGGGCGTAGCAGCCTGAACACTGAAGCTTTCTTT. Translated: CIVGRSSLNTEAFF. The V call is TRBV29-1, the J call TRBJ1-1; no definite D call. There are 14 residues in the CDR3. Looked up from germline, CDR1 is SQVTM and CDR2 is ANQGSEA.

The gene calls are TRBV30 and TRBJ2-7; 10 bases agree with TRBD2. This CDR3 has 11 residues. CDR1 and CDR2 (germline): GTSNPN, SVGIG (reference sequence). V lost 4 bases and J lost 12; bases outside the gene matches: 6. CDR3 DNA sequence: TGTGCCTGGACTAGCGGGAGCCAAGCGTACTTC. Translated: CAWTSGSQAYF.

Worth noting for this clone: Within the sample, other DNA sequences also encode this same CDR3. V is TRBV18 and J is TRBJ2-3; no clear D. The germline V gene encodes CDR1 KGHSH and CDR2 LQKENI. This CDR3 is built from 13 residues. Between the trimmed V and J ends, which lost 0 bases and 3 bases, there was a span of 4 bases. The CDR3 sequence: CASSPPVTDTQYF. In DNA form, the CDR3 reads TGTGCCAGCTCACCACCGGTGACAGATACGCAGTATTTT.

Details on this clone: Other DNA sequences in the sample encode the same CDR3. The chain links TRBV28 to TRBJ2-7, with TRBD1 matching over 12 bases. The germline V gene has CDR1 MDHEN and CDR2 SYDVKM. V lost 5 bases, J lost 3 bases, and 8 bases stayed unmatched. CDR3 length equals 16 residues. CDR3 nucleotide sequence: TGTGCCAGCAGTACGCCGGGGACAGGGGGCGGCTACGAGCAGTACTTC. Amino acid sequence: CASSTPGTGGGYEQYF. The full variable domain, with the rest looked up from reference TRBV28 and TRBJ2-7, is DVKVTQSSRYLVKRTGEKVFLECVQDMDHENMFWYRQDPGLGLRLIYFSYDVKMKEKGDIPEGYSVSREKKERFSLILESASTNQTSMYLCASSTPGTGGGYEQYFGPGTRLTVT.

The gene calls are TRBV5-1 and TRBJ1-2; 11 bases align to TRBD1. Germline V gene lookup returns CDR1 SGHRS and CDR2 YFSETQ. The J segment lost 7 bases and the V segment lost 1 base, leaving 15 bases of the junction unmatched. The CDR3 contains 18 residues. This chain's CDR3 is CASSLFVGQGAGGGGYTF. As DNA, the CDR3 is TGCGCCAGCAGCTTGTTCGTCGGACAGGGGGCCGGAGGCGGTGGCTACACCTTC.

This sequence joins TRBV7-3 and TRBJ2-2; D is perhaps TRBD1 (5 bases). V gave up 0 bases and J gave up 5 bases, with 16 bases separating them. The CDR3 has 17 amino acids. Germline V gives CDR1 SGHTA, CDR2 FQGTGA. The CDR3 DNA reads TGTGCCAGCAGCTTAACATGGACGGCCCAGGGAACCGGGGAGCTGTTTTTT. It yields the protein CASSLTWTAQGTGELFF.

There are a few counts of this clone. Other DNA sequences in this specimen translate into the identical CDR3. The rearrangement joins TRBV19 to TRBJ1-5; no reliable D call. V lost 3 bases and J 0 bases, leaving 6 bases between the germline ends. The CDR3 is 14 amino acids. Germline V gives CDR1 LNHDA, CDR2 SQIVND (reference sequence). CDR3 sequence: CASSIYSSNQPQHF. As DNA, the CDR3 is TGTGCCAGTAGTATCTACAGTAGCAATCAGCCCCAGCATTTT.

The chain employs TRBV19 and TRBJ1-5; perhaps TRBD1 as D (6 bases). The V and J ends lost 1 base and 1 base respectively, with 8 bases between them. The germline gives CDR1 LNHDA, CDR2 SQIVND (reference sequence). The CDR3 totals 15 residues. Written as DNA, the CDR3 is TGTGCCAGTAGTATAGGCGGGACAAGCAATCAGCCCCAGCATTTT. This gives the protein CASSIGGTSNQPQHF. The full variable domain, with the rest looked up from reference TRBV19 and TRBJ1-5, is DGGITQSPKYLFRKEGQNVTLSCEQNLNHDAMYWYRQDPGQGLRLIYYSQIVNDFQKGDIAEGYSVSREKKESFPLTVTSAQKNPTAFYLCASSIGGTSNQPQHFGDGTRLSIL.

This clone was found a few times. The chain has TRBV4-1 and TRBJ2-4, with a possible D match to TRBD2 (6 bases). CDR1 MGHRA and CDR2 YSYEKL come from the germline V gene. Trimming took 0 bases from V and 9 from J, leaving 12 bases between them. The CDR3 has 14 residues. The chain's CDR3 is CASSQDWGDGIQYF. CDR3 nucleotide sequence: TGCGCCAGCAGCCAAGATTGGGGGGATGGCATTCAGTACTTC.

The V gene is TRBV7-9, the J gene TRBJ1-2; a possible D gene is TRBD1 (5 bases). Germline values: CDR1 SEHNR, CDR2 FQNEAQ (reference sequence). V was trimmed by 5 bases and J by 4 bases, leaving 8 bases between them. This CDR3 region has 12 residues. CDR3 DNA sequence: TGTGCCAGCAGCCAGGACACCTATGGCTACACCTTC. It codes for CASSQDTYGYTF.